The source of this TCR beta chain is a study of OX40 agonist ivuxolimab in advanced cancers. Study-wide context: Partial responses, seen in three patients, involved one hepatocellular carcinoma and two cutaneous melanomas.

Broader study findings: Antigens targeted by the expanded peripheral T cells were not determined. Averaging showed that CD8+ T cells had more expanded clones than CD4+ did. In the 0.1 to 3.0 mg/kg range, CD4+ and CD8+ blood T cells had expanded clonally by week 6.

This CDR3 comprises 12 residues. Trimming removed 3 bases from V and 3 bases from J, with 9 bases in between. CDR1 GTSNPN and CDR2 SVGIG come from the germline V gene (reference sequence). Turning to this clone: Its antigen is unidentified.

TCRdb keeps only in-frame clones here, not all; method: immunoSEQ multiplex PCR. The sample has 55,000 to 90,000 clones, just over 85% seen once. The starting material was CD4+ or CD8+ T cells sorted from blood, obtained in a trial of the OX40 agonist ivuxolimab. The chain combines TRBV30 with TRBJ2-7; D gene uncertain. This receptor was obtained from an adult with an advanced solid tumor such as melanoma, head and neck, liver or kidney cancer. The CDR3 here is CAWRKDHYEQYF. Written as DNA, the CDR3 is TGTGCCTGGAGGAAAGATCACTACGAGCAGTACTTC.